The clone carrying this T cell receptor beta chain was seen once. Its specificity is unknown. Produced via immunoSEQ multiplex PCR; TCRdb's table is partial and in-frame only. Here the sample spans about 130,000 clones, approximately 84% being singletons. V lost 3 bases and J lost 2, with 7 bases in between. The CDR3 extends over 13 amino acids. Germline-derived CDR1 and CDR2 are LNHDA and SQIVND (reference sequence). These data come from a study of T cell responses to AZD1222 COVID-19 vaccine. Looking at the study overall: Analyses pooled second doses at about 4 or about 12 weeks. Study-wide results and caveats: Following two doses of AZD1222, Spike-specific TCR breadth and depth rose. A mostly white British donor set with more females was recruited, and clonal diversity was possibly underestimated.

Sequenced here: peripheral blood, sampled on day 0 of AZD1222 vaccination. The gene calls are TRBV19 and TRBJ2-5; D is unclear. The TCR was taken from an adult in good health. The CDR3 reads CASSIVNQETQYF. CDR3 coding DNA: TGTGCCAGTAGTATCGTCAATCAAGAGACCCAGTACTTC. The variable domain in full, with the rest retrieved from reference TRBV19 and TRBJ2-5, is DGGITQSPKYLFRKEGQNVTLSCEQNLNHDAMYWYRQDPGQGLRLIYYSQIVNDFQKGDIAEGYSVSREKKESFPLTVTSAQKNPTAFYLCASSIVNQETQYFGPGTRLLVL.